Below are 10 T cell receptor beta chains sequenced from a single sample in a study of blood T cell repertoires in COVID-19. Produced via immunoSEQ multiplex PCR; TCRdb's table is partial and in-frame only. Here the sample spans fewer than 200,000 clones, around four fifths being singletons. Sequencing was performed on PBMCs or T cells enriched from blood (not recorded which). These receptors were collected from a woman aged 45-65 years in a cohort exposed to, infected with or recovered from COVID-19 (not recorded which).

V and J are TRBV7-3 and TRBJ2-5; no firm D call. Trimming took 2 bases from V and 3 from J, leaving 19 bases between them. Germline-derived CDR1 and CDR2 are SGHTA and FQGTGA. The CDR3 is 17 residues long. The CDR3 protein is CASSLYPPSTSKETQYF. The CDR3 coding sequence is TGTGCCAGCAGCTTATACCCCCCGTCGACATCTAAAGAGACCCAGTACTTC.

A remark on this clone: The final CDR3 position lacks the conserved phenylalanine or tryptophan, pointing to a likely read error. The DNA is omitted, as the CDR3 cannot be located on it reliably, and the CDR3 follows TCRdb's listing. The chain has TRBV3-1 (or the pseudogene TRBV3-2) and TRBJ2-4; TRBD2 is the table's D call, not checked against the DNA. The CDR3 extends over 10 residues, inclusive of both ends. In germline, CDR1 is LGHDT, CDR2 YNNKEL (reference sequence). Here the CDR3 reads CASSPRTSEI.

The count of this clone is one. The CDR3 nucleotides read TGTGCCAGTAGGCGGGGGGAAGAGTTCCCTGAAGCTTTCTTT. Translation gives CASRRGEEFPEAFF. This chain links TRBV19 with TRBJ1-1, with D possibly matching TRBD1 (5 bases). Germline V lookup: CDR1 LNHDA, CDR2 SQIVND (reference sequence). Trimming shortened V by 6 bases and J by 6 bases, and 17 bases separated the two germline ends. The CDR3 totals 14 residues.

The chain is built from TRBV7-8 and TRBJ1-1; D unclear. Germline V gene data show CDR1 as SGHVS and CDR2 as FQNEAQ. Trimming took 4 bases from V and 0 from J, leaving 6 bases between them. The CDR3 consists of 13 residues. In DNA form, the CDR3 reads TGTGCCAGCAGCTCACGGTTGAACACTGAAGCTTTCTTT. Translated: CASSSRLNTEAFF.

The chain uses TRBV5-1 and TRBJ1-3; D gene ambiguous. The V and J ends lost 0 bases and 0 bases respectively, with 10 bases between them. Germline CDR1 reads SGHRS; CDR2 reads YFSETQ. This CDR3 contains 16 residues. DNA for the CDR3: TGCGCCAGCAGCTTGGGCGGATTCCCCTCTGGAAACACCATATATTTT. It yields the protein CASSLGGFPSGNTIYF. The entire variable domain, with the rest obtained from reference TRBV5-1 and TRBJ1-3, is as follows: KAGVTQTPRYLIKTRGQQVTLSCSPISGHRSVSWYQQTPGQGLQFLFEYFSETQRNKGNFPGRFSGRQFSNSRSEMNVSTLELGDSALYLCASSLGGFPSGNTIYFGEGSWLTVV.

This chain links TRBV28 with TRBJ1-3; D is ambiguous. The CDR3 consists of 14 residues. V dropped 3 bases and J dropped 5 bases, with 11 bases sitting between them. Germline lookup yields CDR1 MDHEN and CDR2 SYDVKM. The CDR3 nucleotides are TGTGCCAGCAGTTTTTCAGAAACCCGAAACACCATATATTTT. This gives the protein CASSFSETRNTIYF.

This clone was detected once. This chain uses TRBV4-2 with TRBJ2-1; 9 nucleotides align to TRBD2. V shed 1 base and J 7 bases; nucleotides not matched to a gene: 11. CDR1 is LGHNA and CDR2 is YNFKEQ in the germline V gene. The length of the CDR3 is 17 residues. The CDR3 is CASSQGERAGGGNEQFF. CDR3 nucleotide sequence: TGTGCCAGCAGCCAAGGGGAGAGAGCGGGAGGAGGTAATGAGCAGTTCTTC.

The V and J genes are TRBV29-1 and TRBJ2-3; TRBD1 matches at 7 bases. CDR1 and CDR2 (germline): SQVTM, ANQGSEA. The CDR3 length is 14 residues. V shed 6 bases and J 2 bases; nucleotides not matched to a gene: 8. CDR3 in amino acids: CSVNQGVNTDTQYF. DNA of the CDR3: TGCAGCGTAAACCAGGGGGTGAACACAGATACGCAGTATTTT.

This clone was recorded only once. The chain carries TRBV3-1 (or the pseudogene TRBV3-2) and TRBJ2-2, with 8 positions matching TRBD2. J lost 10 bases, V lost 4 bases, and 8 bases had no gene match. The CDR3 is made up of 14 amino acids. Looked up from germline, CDR1 is LGHDT and CDR2 is YNNKEL (reference sequence). CDR3: CASSRGGGLEELFF. The CDR3 bases are TGTGCCAGCAGCCGAGGAGGGGGACTAGAGGAGCTGTTTTTT.

The chain recombines TRBV4-2 with TRBJ2-1, with 11 bases identical to TRBD2. There are 17 residues in the CDR3. Germline-derived CDR1 and CDR2 are LGHNA and YNFKEQ. The V segment lost 1 base and the J segment 0 bases; nucleotides outside the gene matches: 2. CDR3 nucleotide sequence: TGTGCCAGCAGCCAAGTAGCGGGGGGGAGCTCCTACAATGAGCAGTTCTTC. Translation: CASSQVAGGSSYNEQFF.